The present TCR beta chain was sequenced within a study of blood T cell repertoires in COVID-19. Whole-study context: Both acute and convalescent COVID-19 samples were obtained from the United States, Italy and Spain. Sample material is recorded as cDNA or gDNA derived from T cells, B-cell-depleted T cells, or PBMCs.

Profiled with immunoSEQ multiplex PCR; TCRdb holds only in-frame clones, not every one. The sample has approximately 59,000 clones, about 81% seen once. Sequenced: peripheral blood. The TCR sequence derives from a man older than 75 with acute or convalescent COVID-19.

The CDR3, as DNA: TGTGCCTGGACAGGCCGGCTCGAGCAGTACTTC. Amino acid sequence: CAWTGRLEQYF. The J gene is TRBJ2-7, the V gene TRBV30; no firm D call. Germline values: CDR1 GTSNPN, CDR2 SVGIG (reference sequence). Trimming shortened V by 4 bases and J by 6 bases, and 10 bases separated the two germline ends. The CDR3 runs to 11 residues.